Below, one T cell receptor (beta chain) is given with its context. The antigen is unknown. The V gene end was trimmed by 1 base and the J gene end by 0 bases; junction bases not matched to a gene: 3. This CDR3 is 15 amino acids long. Per germline, CDR1 GTSNPN and CDR2 SVGIG (reference sequence). This entry comes from a study of beta chain features in type 1 diabetes. Points from the study as a whole: Here, the possible influence of HLA type (on TCRB rearrangement) remained unresolved. Moderately but significantly shorter TCRB CDR3s were found in Type 1 diabetes patients in all four CD4+ subsets.

As every portion of the isolated RNA was reverse transcribed, the sequencing read expressed TCRB transcripts. Profiling relied on immunoSEQ multiplex PCR, and the TCRdb table lists in-frame clones only, not all of them. The table shows about 650,000 clones, with roughly an eighth occurring only once. J is TRBJ2-4 and V is TRBV30; 7 bases line up with TRBD2. Material: naive CD4+ T cells from blood. The TCR was taken from a man aged 25 to 40 with type 1 diabetes. The CDR3 here is CAWSGEGLAKNIQYF. The CDR3 bases are TGTGCCTGGAGTGGGGAGGGGCTAGCCAAAAACATTCAGTACTTC.